The source of this T cell receptor beta chain is a study of monozygotic twins with inflammatory bowel disease. Findings of the study overall: Sharing of clonotypes with others was lower in IBD patients than in healthy twins, and this was especially so with disease activity. The data gave no support to a single strong IBD-associated signal or clonotype. The study found lower TCRbeta diversity (inverse Simpson) in IBD patients than in healthy co-twins.

TCRdb re-called the 5' RACE reads; every CDR3 protein appears as one record, without DNA. Its table records 200,000 to 250,000 distinct CDR3 sequences. The germline gives CDR1 LGHNA, CDR2 YNFKEQ. The CDR3 is 17 residues long. Regarding this clonotype: As yet, its antigen is unknown.

The origin of this receptor is a human donor with ulcerative colitis or Crohn's disease, or a healthy co-twin of an affected twin (not recorded which). Sequenced material: blood. The J gene is TRBJ2-1, the V gene TRBV4-2. CDR3 region: CASSQDPAGSSYNEQFF.